Each of the 26 T cell receptor beta chains below was sequenced from the same sample in a study of blood T cell repertoires in COVID-19. Data came from immunoSEQ multiplex PCR; TCRdb stores just in-frame clones and leaves some out. The table has roughly 110,000 clones, about two thirds seen once. Sequenced material: peripheral blood. The source is a human donor with acute or convalescent COVID-19. The donor label of this sample is uncertain.

This chain connects TRBV10-2 to TRBJ2-7; the D gene is possibly TRBD1 (6 bases). The germline gives CDR1 WSHSY, CDR2 SAAADI. V was cut by 7 bases and J by 2 bases, with 15 bases left in between. This CDR3 has 14 residues. The CDR3 DNA follows: TGCGCCAGCACCACAGGGTTCACGGCCTACGAGCAGTACTTC. It codes for CASTTGFTAYEQYF.

This chain connects TRBV9 to TRBJ1-2; 11 nucleotides match TRBD1. CDR1 SGDLS and CDR2 YYNGEE come from the germline V gene. The CDR3 is made up of 15 amino acids. V lost 4 bases and J lost 3; bases outside the gene matches: 5. CDR3 region: CASSNGQGADYGYTF. The CDR3 coding sequence is TGTGCCAGCAGCAACGGACAGGGGGCGGACTATGGCTACACCTTC.

This clone was counted a few times. The chain carries TRBV2 and TRBJ1-6; 12 bases are a match to TRBD1. The CDR3 is 15 residues long. Germline V gives CDR1 SNHLY, CDR2 FYNNEI. J was trimmed by 10 bases and V by 7 bases; bases with no gene match: 8. The CDR3 loop reads CASTGDRGLLSPLHF. Written as DNA, the CDR3 is TGTGCCAGCACTGGGGACAGGGGGCTTTTGTCACCCCTCCACTTT. Looking up the rest from reference TRBV2 and TRBJ1-6 gives the full variable domain: EPEVTQTPSHQVTQMGQEVILRCVPISNHLYFYWYRQILGQKVEFLVSFYNNEISEKSEIFDDQFSVERPDGSNFTLKIRSTKLEDSAMYFCASTGDRGLLSPLHFGNGTRLTVT.

The chain recombines TRBV28 with TRBJ2-7, with 7 bases that match TRBD1. Germline V gives CDR1 MDHEN, CDR2 SYDVKM. CDR3 size: 14 residues. V shed 6 bases, J shed 3 bases, and the junction held 8 bases outside the gene matches. Here the CDR3 DNA reads TGTGCCAGCAGCCATGACAGGGTAGGCTACGAGCAGTACTTC. Its protein product is CASSHDRVGYEQYF.

The chain is built from TRBV6-5 and TRBJ2-7, with D unclear. The CDR3 is made up of 12 amino acids. Germline lookup yields CDR1 MNHEY and CDR2 SVGAGI. Trimming cost V 5 bases and J 3 bases, with 8 bases left between them. The CDR3 is CASSPRGYEQYV. The DNA of the CDR3 is TGTGCCAGCAGTCCTCGCGGCTACGAGCAGTACGTC.

The rearrangement joins TRBV7-8 to TRBJ1-1, with D perhaps matching TRBD1 (5 bases). Looked up from germline, CDR1 is SGHVS and CDR2 is FQNEAQ. This CDR3 comprises 14 residues. V was cut by 9 bases and J by 5 bases, with 19 bases left in between. CDR3: CASSKQAIGTEAFF. CDR3 DNA sequence: TGTGCCAGTTCAAAACAGGCTATAGGGACTGAAGCTTTCTTT.

This chain joins TRBV9 and TRBJ2-3; D is perhaps TRBD2 (6 bases). Trimming took 0 bases from V and 2 from J, leaving 10 bases between them. There are 15 residues in the CDR3. The germline CDR1 and CDR2 sequences are SGDLS and YYNGEE. As DNA, the CDR3 is TGTGCCAGCAGCGTAGGCGGGGTCCTCACAGATACGCAGTATTTT. Its protein is CASSVGGVLTDTQYF.

The V gene is TRBV15, the J gene TRBJ2-3; no firm D call. CDR1 is LNHNV, CDR2 YYDKDF, per germline (reference sequence). The ends were cut back, 0 bases at V and 0 bases at J, with 7 bases in the middle. This CDR3 has 15 residues. The CDR3 region has the DNA TGTGCCACCAGCAGAGACCCACTGAGCACAGATACGCAGTATTTT. Amino acid sequence: CATSRDPLSTDTQYF. Full variable domain (outside the CDR3, taken from reference TRBV15 and TRBJ2-3): DAMVIQNPRYQVTQFGKPVTLSCSQTLNHNVMYWYQQKSSQAPKLLFHYYDKDFNNEADTPDNFQSRRPNTSFCFLDIRSPGLGDTAMYLCATSRDPLSTDTQYFGPGTRLTVL.

This clone was picked up one time. The chain couples TRBV11-2 to TRBJ2-5; 8 bases are shared with TRBD2. Germline CDR1 and CDR2: SGHAT and FQNNGV. CDR3 size: 14 residues. Unmatched junction bases numbered 1, after V lost 3 bases and J lost 1 base. CDR3 protein: CASSFSGTQETQYF. DNA for the CDR3: TGTGCCAGCAGCTTTAGCGGGACCCAAGAGACCCAGTACTTC.

The V and J genes are TRBV28 and TRBJ2-7, with TRBD2 identical over 13 bases. The germline V gene encodes CDR1 MDHEN and CDR2 SYDVKM. The CDR3 spans 15 residues. Trimming cost V 5 bases and J 3 bases; bases outside gene matches: 4. CDR3 coding DNA: TGTGCCAGCAGTCAGTGGACTAGCGGGGGCTACGAGCAGTACGTC. Its protein product is CASSQWTSGGYEQYV.

This chain links TRBV4-1 with TRBJ2-3, with 14 bases that match TRBD2. CDR1 and CDR2 (germline): MGHRA, YSYEKL. The junction had 13 bases not matched to a gene; V was cut back by 8 bases and J by 0 bases. The CDR3 consists of 19 residues. CDR3 sequence reads: CASSFGTSGGLISTDTQYF. In nucleotides, the CDR3 is TGCGCCAGCTCCTTCGGGACTAGCGGGGGCCTTATTAGCACAGATACGCAGTATTTT.

The chain links TRBV6-5 to TRBJ1-2; 8 bases are shared with TRBD1. This CDR3 is 15 amino acids long. V gave up 5 bases and J gave up 8 bases; unmatched junction bases: 13. Per germline, CDR1 MNHEY and CDR2 SVGAGI. CDR3 region: CASSHADREAGGYTF. DNA of the CDR3: TGTGCCAGCAGTCACGCGGACAGGGAGGCAGGCGGCTACACCTTC.

The V gene is TRBV7-6, the J gene TRBJ2-3; 12 nucleotides align to TRBD2. CDR1 and CDR2 (germline): SGHVS, FNYEAQ. CDR3 size: 17 residues. With V trimmed by 0 bases and J by 4 bases, 5 bases remained unmatched. The CDR3 sequence: CASSLASASGGADTQYF. The CDR3 DNA follows: TGTGCCAGCAGCTTAGCGTCGGCTAGCGGGGGGGCAGATACGCAGTATTTT.

The DNA for the CDR3 is TGTGCCACAGCGGACAGGGGAGGTCATCAGCCCCAGCATTTT. Translating it yields CATADRGGHQPQHF. The rearrangement links TRBV15 to TRBJ1-5, with TRBD1 matching over 9 bases. V was clipped by 9 bases and J by 5 bases; unmatched bases: 8. The CDR3 extends over 14 amino acids. Germline loops: CDR1 LNHNV, CDR2 YYDKDF (reference sequence).

CDR3 loop: CASSRQANEKLFF. The CDR3 DNA is TGTGCCAGCAGTCGGCAGGCTAATGAAAAACTGTTTTTT. V and J are TRBV12-3 or TRBV12-4 and TRBJ1-4; no clear D gene. This CDR3 contains 13 residues. Trimming left V 5 bases short and J 3 bases short, with 7 bases between.

V usage is TRBV5-6 and J usage is TRBJ1-2, with 7 positions matching TRBD1. This CDR3 has 15 residues. Trimming cost V 2 bases and J 4 bases; bases outside gene matches: 8. CDR1 is SGHDT, CDR2 YYEEEE, per germline. For the CDR3, the DNA is TGTGCCAGCAGCTTAGCAGACAGGGTCGGCTATGGCTACACCTTC. It encodes CASSLADRVGYGYTF. The complete variable domain, with remaining parts taken from reference TRBV5-6 and TRBJ1-2, reads DAGVTQSPTHLIKTRGQQVTLRCSPKSGHDTVSWYQQALGQGPQFIFQYYEEEERQRGNFPDRFSGHQFPNYSSELNVNALLLGDSALYLCASSLADRVGYGYTFGSGTRLTVV.

The V call is TRBV21-1, the J call TRBJ2-3; the table's D call, TRBD1, was not checked against the DNA. TRBV21-1 is a pseudogene locus. The CDR3 is 16 residues long. CDR3 loop: CASIDRPGQGPDTQYF. CDR3 nucleotides: TGTGCCAGCATCGATCGTCCGGGACAGGGTCCCGATACGCAGTATTTT.

This chain joins TRBV9 and TRBJ2-3, with TRBD1 identical over 8 bases. Trimming at V came to 3 bases and at J to 0 bases, leaving 6 bases not matched to a gene. This CDR3 contains 16 residues. Germline values: CDR1 SGDLS, CDR2 YYNGEE. The CDR3 coding sequence is TGTGCCAGCAGCGAGGACAGGGTGAGAAGCACAGATACGCAGTATTTT. It encodes CASSEDRVRSTDTQYF. Looking up the rest from reference TRBV9 and TRBJ2-3 gives the full variable domain: DSGVTQTPKHLITATGQRVTLRCSPRSGDLSVYWYQQSLDQGLQFLIQYYNGEERAKGNILERFSAQQFPDLHSELNLSSLELGDSALYFCASSEDRVRSTDTQYFGPGTRLTVL.

This clone was counted only a few times. The chain uses TRBV5-1 and TRBJ1-2, with 7 bases aligning to TRBD1. The CDR3 runs to 13 residues. Trimming took 4 bases from V and 4 from J; bases not matched to a gene: 4. The germline gives CDR1 SGHRS, CDR2 YFSETQ. The CDR3 loop reads CASSQTGSYGYTF. The CDR3 bases are TGCGCCAGCAGCCAGACAGGGTCCTATGGCTACACCTTC.

V and J are TRBV3-1 (or the pseudogene TRBV3-2) and TRBJ2-5; 8 bases map to TRBD2. After removal of 6 bases from V and 4 bases from J, the junction contained 7 bases not matched to a gene. The CDR3 is made up of 14 amino acids. Germline V CDR1 and CDR2: LGHDT, YNNKEL (reference sequence). The CDR3 DNA is TGTGCCAGCAGAGGAACTAGCGGCCGAGAGACCCAGTACTTC. It encodes CASRGTSGRETQYF.

This clone was seen just once. V usage is TRBV27 and J usage is TRBJ1-1; 7 bases are a match to TRBD1. V shed 7 bases, J shed 0 bases, and the junction held 5 bases outside the gene matches. Germline CDR1 and CDR2: MNHEY and SMNVEV (reference sequence). This CDR3 is built from 14 residues. CDR3 bases: TGTGCCAGCACACGACAGGGCCTGAACACTGAAGCTTTCTTT. It translates to CASTRQGLNTEAFF.

CDR3 bases: TGTGCCAGCAGTTTAGTGGGGGCAGGGGAGCAGTTCTTC. Its protein is CASSLVGAGEQFF. The chain links TRBV12-3 or TRBV12-4 to TRBJ2-1, with D tentatively TRBD1 (6 bases). Trimming removed 1 base from V and 10 bases from J, with 11 bases in between. This CDR3 contains 13 residues.

The chain uses TRBV6-6 and TRBJ1-2; 11 bases are a match to TRBD1. The CDR3 has 16 amino acids. Germline assignment: CDR1 MNHNY and CDR2 SVGAGI (reference sequence). Unmatched junction bases numbered 8, after V lost 8 bases and J lost 0 bases. The CDR3 sequence: CASRGPGQGANYGYTF. Written as DNA, the CDR3 is TGTGCCAGCCGGGGACCGGGACAGGGGGCTAACTATGGCTACACCTTC.

V usage is TRBV19 and J usage is TRBJ1-2; 7 bases are shared with TRBD1. V lost 7 bases to trimming and J lost 4 bases; unmatched junction nucleotides: 12. The CDR3 is 15 amino acids. CDR1 and CDR2 from the germline V gene are LNHDA and SQIVND (reference sequence). CDR3 nucleotide sequence: TGTGCCAGTAATAGACGCTTCCGGGACAGCTATGGCTACACCTTC. It translates to CASNRRFRDSYGYTF.

In regard to this clone: Different DNA sequences within this sample yield the same CDR3. The V gene is TRBV2, the J gene TRBJ1-2; perhaps TRBD1 as D (5 bases). This CDR3 has 12 residues. CDR1 and CDR2 (germline): SNHLY, FYNNEI. V was shortened by 5 bases and J by 6 bases, with 10 bases between the two germline ends. The CDR3 loop reads CASSRDSDGYTF. The CDR3 region has the DNA TGTGCCAGCAGTCGGGACTCGGATGGCTACACCTTC.

For this clone: Other DNA sequences in this sample translate to the same CDR3. This chain joins TRBV5-1 and TRBJ2-1; TRBD2 is a possible D gene (5 bases). This CDR3 is built from 13 residues. Per germline, CDR1 SGHRS and CDR2 YFSETQ. The ends were cut back, 0 bases at V and 7 bases at J, with 8 bases in the middle. DNA for the CDR3: TGCGCCAGCAGCTTGGGTCGAGGGAATGAGCAGTTCTTC. As protein: CASSLGRGNEQFF.